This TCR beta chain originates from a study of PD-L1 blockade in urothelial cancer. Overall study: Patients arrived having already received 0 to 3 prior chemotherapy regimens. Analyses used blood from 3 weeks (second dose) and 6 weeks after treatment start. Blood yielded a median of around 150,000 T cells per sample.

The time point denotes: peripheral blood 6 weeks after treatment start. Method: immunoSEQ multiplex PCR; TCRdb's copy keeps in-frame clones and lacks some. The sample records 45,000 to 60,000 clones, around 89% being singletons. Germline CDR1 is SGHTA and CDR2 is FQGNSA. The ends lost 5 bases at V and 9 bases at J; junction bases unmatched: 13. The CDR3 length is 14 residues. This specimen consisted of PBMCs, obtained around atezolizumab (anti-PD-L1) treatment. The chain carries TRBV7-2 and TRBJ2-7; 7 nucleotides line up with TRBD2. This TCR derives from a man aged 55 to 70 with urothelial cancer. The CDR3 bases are TGTGCCAGCAGCCCCATGCGGGGAGGGCGGGGGCAGTACTTC. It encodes CASSPMRGGRGQYF. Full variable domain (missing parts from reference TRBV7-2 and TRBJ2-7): GAGVSQSPSNKVTEKGKDVELRCDPISGHTALYWYRQSLGQGLEFLIYFQGNSAPDKSGLPSDRFSAERTGGSVSTLTIQRTQQEDSAVYLCASSPMRGGRGQYFGPGTRLTVT.